This TCR beta chain was sequenced for a study of blood T cell repertoires in COVID-19. The overall study: Italy, Spain and the United States were the sources of the convalescent and acute COVID-19 samples. PBMCs, B-cell-depleted T cells, or T cells provided the cDNA or gDNA that made up the material.

Per the germline V gene, CDR1 is SQVTM and CDR2 is ANQGSEA. This CDR3 contains 11 residues. The V end was cut by 3 bases, the J end by 5 bases, with 7 bases between. Original handling: Amplifying reference gene primers gave estimates of nucleated cell counts. The method was immunoSEQ multiplex PCR; TCRdb's version includes in-frame clones alone and lacks a portion of them. V and J calls and clone size are copied from that table; D and trimming were computed from the DNA. The sample contains 150,000 to 200,000 clones, roughly 82% of which appear only once. The J gene is TRBJ2-5, the V gene TRBV29-1; D is unclear. The sequencing input was peripheral blood. The sequence was collected from a woman aged 70 to 79 with acute or convalescent COVID-19. The CDR3 sequence is CSVDFLETQYF. CDR3 coding DNA: TGCAGCGTTGATTTCCTCGAGACCCAGTACTTC.